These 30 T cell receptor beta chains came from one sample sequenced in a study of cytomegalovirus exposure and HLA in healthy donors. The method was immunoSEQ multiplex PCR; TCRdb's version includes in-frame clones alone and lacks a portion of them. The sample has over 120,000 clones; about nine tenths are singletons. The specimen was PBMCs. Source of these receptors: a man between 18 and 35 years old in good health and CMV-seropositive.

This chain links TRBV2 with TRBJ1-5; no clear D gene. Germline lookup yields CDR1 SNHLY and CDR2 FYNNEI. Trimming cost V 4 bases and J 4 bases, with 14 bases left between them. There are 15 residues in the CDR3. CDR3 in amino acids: CASSGDSGGNQPQHF. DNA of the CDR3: TGTGCCAGCAGTGGGGATTCGGGAGGAAATCAGCCCCAGCATTTT.

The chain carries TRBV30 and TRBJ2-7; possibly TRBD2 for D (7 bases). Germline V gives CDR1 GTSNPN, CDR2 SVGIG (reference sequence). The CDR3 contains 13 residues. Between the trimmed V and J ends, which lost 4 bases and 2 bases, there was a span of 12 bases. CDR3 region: CAWKGGKAYEQYF. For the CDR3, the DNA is TGTGCCTGGAAGGGGGGGAAGGCCTACGAGCAGTACTTC.

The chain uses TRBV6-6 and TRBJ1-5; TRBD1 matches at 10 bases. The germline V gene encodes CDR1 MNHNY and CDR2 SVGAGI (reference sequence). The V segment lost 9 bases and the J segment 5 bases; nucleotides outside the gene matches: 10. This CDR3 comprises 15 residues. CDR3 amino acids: CASWDRGRSDQPQHF. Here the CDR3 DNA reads TGTGCCAGTTGGGACAGGGGCCGCTCCGATCAGCCCCAGCATTTT.

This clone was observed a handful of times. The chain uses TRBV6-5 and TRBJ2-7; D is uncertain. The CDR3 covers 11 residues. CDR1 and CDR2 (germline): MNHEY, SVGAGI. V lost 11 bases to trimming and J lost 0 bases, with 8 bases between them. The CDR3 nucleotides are TGTGCCGTCTCCAGCTCCTACGAGCAGTACTTC. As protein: CAVSSSYEQYF.

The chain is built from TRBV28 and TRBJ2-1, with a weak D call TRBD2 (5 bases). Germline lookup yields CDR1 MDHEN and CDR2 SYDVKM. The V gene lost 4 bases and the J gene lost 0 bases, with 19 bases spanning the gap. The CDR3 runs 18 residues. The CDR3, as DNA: TGTGCCAGCAGTTCCGAGAGGGAGTTCGACGACTCCTACAATGAGCAGTTCTTC. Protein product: CASSSEREFDDSYNEQFF.

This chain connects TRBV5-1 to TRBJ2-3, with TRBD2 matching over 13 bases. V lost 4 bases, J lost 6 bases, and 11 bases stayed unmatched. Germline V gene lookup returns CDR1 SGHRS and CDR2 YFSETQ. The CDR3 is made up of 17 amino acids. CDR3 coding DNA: TGCGCCAGCAGCCCAAGCACTAGCGGGGGGGAATTCGATACGCAGTATTTT. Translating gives CASSPSTSGGEFDTQYF.

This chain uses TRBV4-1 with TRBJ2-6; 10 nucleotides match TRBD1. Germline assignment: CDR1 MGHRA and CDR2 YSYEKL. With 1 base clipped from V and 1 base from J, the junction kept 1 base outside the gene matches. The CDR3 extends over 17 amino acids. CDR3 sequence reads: CASSQGDRGSGANVLTF. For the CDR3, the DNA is TGCGCCAGCAGCCAAGGGGACAGGGGATCTGGGGCCAACGTCCTGACTTTC.

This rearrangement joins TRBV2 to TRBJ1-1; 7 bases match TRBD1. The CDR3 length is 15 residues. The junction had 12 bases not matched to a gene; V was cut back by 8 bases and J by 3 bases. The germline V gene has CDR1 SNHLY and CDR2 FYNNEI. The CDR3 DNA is TGTGCCAGCGACCCGGGAACAGGGGTTCACACTGAAGCTTTCTTT. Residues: CASDPGTGVHTEAFF.

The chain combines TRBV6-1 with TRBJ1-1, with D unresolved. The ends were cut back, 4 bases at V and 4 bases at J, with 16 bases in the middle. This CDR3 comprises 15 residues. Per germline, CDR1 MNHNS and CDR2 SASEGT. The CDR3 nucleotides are TGTGCCAGCAGTGGAAGCAAGAGGGCACGCACTGAAGCTTTCTTT. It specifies CASSGSKRARTEAFF.

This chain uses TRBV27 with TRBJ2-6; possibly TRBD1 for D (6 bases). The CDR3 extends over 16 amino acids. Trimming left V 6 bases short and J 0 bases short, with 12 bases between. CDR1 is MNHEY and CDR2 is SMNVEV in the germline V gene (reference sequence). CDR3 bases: TGTGCCAGCAGCTTGACAGGTTCCTCTGGGGCCAACGTCCTGACTTTC. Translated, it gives CASSLTGSSGANVLTF.

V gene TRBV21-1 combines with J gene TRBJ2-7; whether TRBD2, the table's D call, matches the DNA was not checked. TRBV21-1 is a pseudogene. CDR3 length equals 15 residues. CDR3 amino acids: CASIRRGAPTYEQYF. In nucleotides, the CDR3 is TGTGCCAGCATCCGGAGGGGCGCACCTACCTACGAGCAGTACTTC.

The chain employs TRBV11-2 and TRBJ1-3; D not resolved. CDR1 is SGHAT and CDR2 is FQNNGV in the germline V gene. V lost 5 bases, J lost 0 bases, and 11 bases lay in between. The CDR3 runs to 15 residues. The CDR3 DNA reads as TGTGCCAGCAGCCTGGTCCCTATCTCTGGAAACACCATATATTTT. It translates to CASSLVPISGNTIYF.

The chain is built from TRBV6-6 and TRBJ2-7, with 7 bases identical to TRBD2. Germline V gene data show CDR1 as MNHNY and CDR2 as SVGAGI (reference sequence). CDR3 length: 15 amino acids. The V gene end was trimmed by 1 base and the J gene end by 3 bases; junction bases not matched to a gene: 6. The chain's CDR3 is CASSYYAGAYYEQYF. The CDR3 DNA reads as TGTGCCAGCAGTTACTATGCGGGAGCTTACTACGAGCAGTACTTC.

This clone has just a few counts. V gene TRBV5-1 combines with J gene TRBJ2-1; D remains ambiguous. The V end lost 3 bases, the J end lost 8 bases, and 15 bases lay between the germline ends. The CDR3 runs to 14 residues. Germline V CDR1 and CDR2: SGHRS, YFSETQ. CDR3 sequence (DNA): TGCGCCAGCAGCTCCTCGCGTCCCTCGGATGAGCAGTTCTTC. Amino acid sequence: CASSSSRPSDEQFF.

The CDR3 sequence is CAWSRTGTAQETQYF. The CDR3 coding sequence is TGTGCCTGGAGTCGAACCGGGACAGCTCAAGAGACCCAGTACTTC. This chain joins TRBV30 and TRBJ2-5, with 7 bases fitting TRBD1. Losses at the gene ends were 2 bases for V and 2 bases for J; bases not matched to a gene: 8. CDR3 length: 15 residues. Germline values: CDR1 GTSNPN, CDR2 SVGIG (reference sequence).

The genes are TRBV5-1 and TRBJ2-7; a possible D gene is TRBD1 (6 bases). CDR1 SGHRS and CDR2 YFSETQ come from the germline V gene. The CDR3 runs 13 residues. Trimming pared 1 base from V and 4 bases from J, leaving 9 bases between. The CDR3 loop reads CASSLYGTYEQYF. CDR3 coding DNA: TGCGCCAGCAGCTTGTACGGGACATACGAGCAGTACTTC.

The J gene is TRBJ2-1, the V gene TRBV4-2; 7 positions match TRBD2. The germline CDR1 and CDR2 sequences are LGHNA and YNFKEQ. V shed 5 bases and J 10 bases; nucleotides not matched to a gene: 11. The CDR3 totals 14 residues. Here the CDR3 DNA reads TGTGCCAGCAGCGTCAGGGACTATCGGGGCGAGCAGTTCTTC. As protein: CASSVRDYRGEQFF.

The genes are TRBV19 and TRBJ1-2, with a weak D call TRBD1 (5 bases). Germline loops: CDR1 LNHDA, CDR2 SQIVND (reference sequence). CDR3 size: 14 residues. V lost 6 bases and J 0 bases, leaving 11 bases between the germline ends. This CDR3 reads CASSRRASNYGYTF. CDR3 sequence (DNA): TGTGCCAGTAGCCGCAGGGCATCTAACTATGGCTACACCTTC.

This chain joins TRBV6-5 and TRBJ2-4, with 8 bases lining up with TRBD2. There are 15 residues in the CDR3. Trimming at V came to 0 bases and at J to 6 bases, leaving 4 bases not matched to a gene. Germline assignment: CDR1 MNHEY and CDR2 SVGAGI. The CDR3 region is CASSYSPGGGNIQYF. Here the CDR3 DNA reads TGTGCCAGCAGTTACTCACCCGGGGGGGGAAACATTCAGTACTTC.

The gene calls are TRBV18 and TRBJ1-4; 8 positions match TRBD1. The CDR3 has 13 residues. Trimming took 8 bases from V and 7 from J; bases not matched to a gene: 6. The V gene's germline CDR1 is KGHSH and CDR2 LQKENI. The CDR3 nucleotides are TGTGCCAGCGCCGGACAGGGTGGTGAAAAACTGTTTTTT. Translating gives CASAGQGGEKLFF.

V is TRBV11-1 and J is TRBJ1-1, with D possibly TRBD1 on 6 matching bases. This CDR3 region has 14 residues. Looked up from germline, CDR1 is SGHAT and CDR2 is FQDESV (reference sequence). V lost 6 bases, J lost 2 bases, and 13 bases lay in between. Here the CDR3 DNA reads TGTGCCAGCAGACTTATACAGGGAAACACTGAAGCTTTCTTT. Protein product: CASRLIQGNTEAFF. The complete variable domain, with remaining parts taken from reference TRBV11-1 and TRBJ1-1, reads EAEVAQSPRYKITEKSQAVAFWCDPISGHATLYWYRQILGQGPELLVQFQDESVVDDSQLPKDRFSAERLKGVDSTLKIQPAELGDSAMYLCASRLIQGNTEAFFGQGTRLTVV.

The CDR3 coding sequence is TGTGCCAGCAGTTTAGGAAGGGGGTACTCCTACAATGAGCAGTTCTTC. Protein: CASSLGRGYSYNEQFF. J is TRBJ2-1 and V is TRBV27, with TRBD1 as a possible D gene (6 bases). V lost 2 bases to trimming and J lost 0 bases, with 11 bases between them. The length of the CDR3 is 16 residues. From germline, CDR1 is MNHEY and CDR2 SMNVEV (reference sequence).

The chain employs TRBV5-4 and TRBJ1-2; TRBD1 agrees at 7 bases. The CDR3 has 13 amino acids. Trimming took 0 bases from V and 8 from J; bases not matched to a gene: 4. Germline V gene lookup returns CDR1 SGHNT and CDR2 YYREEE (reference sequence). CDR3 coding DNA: TGTGCCAGCAGCTTGGACAGGGGTCCCGGCTACACCTTC. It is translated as CASSLDRGPGYTF.

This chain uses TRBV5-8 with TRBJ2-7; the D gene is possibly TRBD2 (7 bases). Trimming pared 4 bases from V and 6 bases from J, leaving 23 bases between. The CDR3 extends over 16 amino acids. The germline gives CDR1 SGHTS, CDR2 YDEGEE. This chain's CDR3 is CASSPRAGAGRGEQYF. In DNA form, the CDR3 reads TGTGCCAGCAGCCCCCGGGCGGGGGCAGGAAGGGGCGAGCAGTACTTC.

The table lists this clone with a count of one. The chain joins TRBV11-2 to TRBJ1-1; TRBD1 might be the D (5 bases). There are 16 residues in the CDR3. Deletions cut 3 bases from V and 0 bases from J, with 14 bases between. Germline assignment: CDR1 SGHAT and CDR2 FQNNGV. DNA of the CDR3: TGTGCCAGCAGCTTTCGGATGCGGGGCTTGAACACTGAAGCTTTCTTT. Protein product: CASSFRMRGLNTEAFF.

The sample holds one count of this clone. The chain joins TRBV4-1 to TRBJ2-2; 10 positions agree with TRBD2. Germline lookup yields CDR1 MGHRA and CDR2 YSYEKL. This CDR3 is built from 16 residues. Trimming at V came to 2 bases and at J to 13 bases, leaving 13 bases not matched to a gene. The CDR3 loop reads CASSQLPRASGGRLFF. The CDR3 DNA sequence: TGCGCCAGCAGCCAACTACCTAGGGCTAGCGGGGGTAGGCTGTTTTTT.

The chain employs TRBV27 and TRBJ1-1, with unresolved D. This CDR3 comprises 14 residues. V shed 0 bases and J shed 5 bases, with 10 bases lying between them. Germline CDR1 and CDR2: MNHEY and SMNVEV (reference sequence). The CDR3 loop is CASSLSIGITEAFF. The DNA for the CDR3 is TGTGCCAGCAGTTTATCGATCGGGATAACTGAAGCTTTCTTT.

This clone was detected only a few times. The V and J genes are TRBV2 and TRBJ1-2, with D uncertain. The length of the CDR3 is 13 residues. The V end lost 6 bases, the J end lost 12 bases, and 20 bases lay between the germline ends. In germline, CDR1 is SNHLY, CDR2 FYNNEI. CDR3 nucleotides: TGTGCCAGCAGCCACCGGAGACTAAACCGGGACACCTTC. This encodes CASSHRRLNRDTF.

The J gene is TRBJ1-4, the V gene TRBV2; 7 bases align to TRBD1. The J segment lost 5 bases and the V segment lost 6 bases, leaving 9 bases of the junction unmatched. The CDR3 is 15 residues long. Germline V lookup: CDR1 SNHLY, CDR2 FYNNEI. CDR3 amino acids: CASRHSTGKNEKLFF. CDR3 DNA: TGTGCCAGCAGACACTCGACAGGGAAAAATGAAAAACTGTTTTTT.

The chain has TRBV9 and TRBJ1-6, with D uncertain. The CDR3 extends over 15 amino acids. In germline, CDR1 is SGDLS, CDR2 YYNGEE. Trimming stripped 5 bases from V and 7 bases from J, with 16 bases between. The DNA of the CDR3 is TGTGCCAGCAGGGGGAGTGGGGAAAGCAATTCACCCCTCCACTTT. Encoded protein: CASRGSGESNSPLHF.